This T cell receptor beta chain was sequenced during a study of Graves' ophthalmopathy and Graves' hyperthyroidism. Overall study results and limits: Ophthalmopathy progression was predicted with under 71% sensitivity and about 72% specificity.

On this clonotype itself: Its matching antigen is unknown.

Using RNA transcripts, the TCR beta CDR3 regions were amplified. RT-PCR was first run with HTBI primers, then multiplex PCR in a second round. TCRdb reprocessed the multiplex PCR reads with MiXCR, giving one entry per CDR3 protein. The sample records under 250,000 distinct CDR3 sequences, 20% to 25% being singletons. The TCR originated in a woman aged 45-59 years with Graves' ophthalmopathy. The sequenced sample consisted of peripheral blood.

The CDR3 nucleotides are TGTGCCAGCAGTTTATCCCCGGGGTCCCACGTTAACTATGGCTACACCTTC. Residues: CASSLSPGSHVNYGYTF. The chain couples TRBV27 to TRBJ1-2; D unresolved. Between the trimmed V and J ends, which lost 0 bases and 1 base, there was a span of 15 bases. The germline V gene encodes CDR1 MNHEY and CDR2 SMNVEV (reference sequence). The CDR3 contains 17 residues.